This TCR beta chain is from a study of cytomegalovirus exposure and HLA in healthy donors. Study-wide results and limits: It was likely that a cluster of highly shared sequence variants was a sequencing artifact. Analysis was performed later, and it showed HLA-associated TCR beta chains to be more clonally expanded than equally common others. For cytomegalovirus status, the classifier reportedly gave diagnoses with high specificity and sensitivity.

This clone was counted between two and nine times. Its matching antigen is unknown. The PCR was carried out with 60 Vbeta primers and 13 Jbeta primers. TCRdb's copy holds only in-frame clones and misses some; the assay was immunoSEQ multiplex PCR. Among about 160,000 clones listed, approximately 81% were seen once. Germline CDR1 and CDR2: MGHRA and YSYEKL. Trimming removed 0 bases from V and 6 bases from J, with 9 bases in between. The CDR3 sequence is 14 residues long. The V call is TRBV4-1, the J call TRBJ1-5; D call uncertain. The sample comprised PBMCs. The TCR originated in a boy aged 2-9 years in good health and CMV-seronegative. This CDR3 is CASSQDRRTQPQHF. The CDR3 region has the DNA TGCGCCAGCAGCCAAGATAGGAGGACTCAGCCCCAGCATTTT.